This T cell receptor (beta chain) was observed in a study of cytomegalovirus exposure and HLA in healthy donors. The study ran its PCR with 60 Vbeta and 13 Jbeta primers. TCRdb keeps only in-frame clones here, not all; method: immunoSEQ multiplex PCR. The repertoire includes more than 65,000 clones, more than 70% of them detected once, and 3% sits in the top ten. V dropped 0 bases and J dropped 0; count of bases not matched to a gene: 6. Germline CDR1 reads SGDLS; CDR2 reads YYNGEE. This CDR3 spans 17 amino acids. A remark on this clone: Its matching antigen is unknown.

Study-wide points: The authors later linked a missense DCLRE1C variant to TCR beta V- and J-gene trimming.

The chain employs TRBV9 and TRBJ1-5; 7 bases are shared with TRBD1. Sequenced input: PBMCs. The sequence came from a man aged 35 to 55 in good health and CMV-seronegative. The DNA of the CDR3 is TGTGCCAGCAGCGTAGGGGACAGCCAATATAGCAATCAGCCCCAGCATTTT. It codes for CASSVGDSQYSNQPQHF.